This T cell receptor (beta chain) is drawn from a study of Ad26.COV2.S vaccination and SARS-CoV-2 variants (dated by TCRdb to 2020 to 2023). Notes on the research overall: Vaccine-arm donors came from COV1001, a multicentre, randomized, double-blind, placebo-controlled phase I-IIa trial of Ad26.COV2.S in healthy adults. Ad26.COV2.S was administered intramuscularly at 5 x 10^10 or 1 x 10^11 viral particles, either as a single shot or as two shots given 56 days apart. TCRbeta repertoire sequencing served as the tool for gauging how specific and how broad the SARS-CoV-2-reactive T cell receptors were following Ad26.COV2.S vaccination. The TCR-sequenced set comprised around 30 samples: approximately 19 Ad26.COV2.S vaccine recipients, 5 placebo recipients and 8 SARS-CoV-2 convalescent individuals. Participants in the trial were split at random into five groups of five each, receiving low-dose or high-dose Ad26.COV2.S once or twice, or else placebo on both occasions. Investigators remained blinded to trial group allocation during experiments and outcome assessment. Overall study results and their limits: Substantial breadth of spike-specific CD8+ and CD4+ T cell responses was reported after vaccination. The study lacked the statistical power to compare responses across vaccine doses or regimens. Compared with placebo recipients, Ad26.COV2.S recipients showed higher spike-specific TCR breadth (P = 0.0014). According to the authors, total T cell responses may have been underestimated by the TCR breadth and depth analyses. Comparable non-spike TCR breadth was observed between vaccine and placebo recipients, consistent with only spike being contained in the vaccine.

Worth noting for this clone: What antigen it recognizes has not been identified. The sample holds no much larger clone one base away, and base qualities are not on file.

Trimming accounts for 4 bases at V and 2 bases at J, while the number of junction bases matched to no gene is 8. From the cysteine up to the phenylalanine, the CDR3 has a length of 17 residues. The entry retains the CDR3 DNA only, 51 bases that are in frame from base 1. Per the germline V gene, SGHDT is the CDR1 and YYEEEE is the CDR2. This sample's treatment or condition label indicates: some 20 received Ad26.COV2.S at low or high dose, single or two shots; 5 received placebo; per-sample allocation not given. For vaccine and placebo recipients, repertoires were sequenced using samples collected on day 63 after the first injection. In Cohort 1b, about 25 adults aged 18-55 years were enrolled at a single site in Boston, USA, between 29 July and 7 August 2020. Ad26.COV2.S was a replication-incompetent adenovirus type 26 vector expressing a prefusion-stabilized SARS-CoV-2 spike protein from the original Wuhan strain.

The immunoSEQ Assay was the method used to sequence TCRbeta CDR3 regions. After extraction, genomic DNA underwent amplification by bias-controlled multiplex PCR, followed by high-throughput sequencing. For the original study's pipeline: To quantify the absolute abundance of every unique TCRbeta CDR3 region, sequences were collapsed and filtered. T cell fraction was estimated by normalization of TCRbeta template counts to usable DNA, with usable DNA being measured through amplification of reference genes present in all nucleated cells. Repertoire TCRs were annotated as SARS-CoV-2-specific when V gene, CDR3 amino acid sequence and J gene were exactly matched to a known reactive TCR set. The reference SARS-CoV-2 TCR set was obtained from MIRA and was filtered for enrichment in COVID-19-positive ImmuneCODE repertoires, whereby public or cross-reactive TCRs were removed. Using the MIRA antigens, annotated TCRs were further analysed by specific ORF or by position within an ORF. Breadth was defined as annotated unique rearrangements over total unique productive rearrangements; depth was the summed frequency of those rearrangements. Two-sided Wilcoxon rank-sum tests were used to compare TCR breadth between groups. Drawn from immuneACCESS, this table holds only the in-frame rearrangements with V and J called that TCRdb kept. Clones are partly lost; checked studies trace under half to an unresolved V gene and leave the rest unexplained. The D gene and trimming were derived from the DNA, and the V and J assignments and clone size from that table. This sample holds 450,000 to 550,000 clones; 89% were observed only once. The leading ten clones occupy about 2.5% of the sample.

The chain links TRBV5-6 with TRBJ2-2; TRBD1 fits 10 bases in the junction. Here the sequenced sample was peripheral blood, taken in a trial of Ad26.COV2.S vaccine versus placebo. This receptor was identified in a person between 18 and 65 years old who received the Ad26.COV2.S COVID-19 vaccine or a placebo. Here is the DNA: TGTGCCAGCAGCCCCTTAGCGACAGGGGGCAACACCGGGGAGCTGTTTTTT. Protein translation: CASSPLATGGNTGELFF.